The present entry profiles one T cell receptor beta chain with its context. These data belong to a study of regulatory T cells in long-lasting Graves disease. Germline V CDR1 and CDR2: PRHDT, FYEKMQ (reference sequence). This CDR3 comprises 15 residues. Trimming cost V 3 bases and J 0 bases, with 6 bases left between them. Time point defined: persistent/refractory GD, antithyroid drugs over 5 years with positive TRAb. Following extraction of RNA from PBMCs, that RNA was used to make the TCR library. Diagnosis followed American Thyroid Association guidelines for Graves' disease. Libraries of TCR beta came from iRepertoire HTBI primers plus Arm-PCR of CDR3 regions. TCRdb re-analysed the multiplex PCR reads in MiXCR, keeping a single row per CDR3 protein. This sample has 700,000 or so distinct CDR3 sequences, with 25% to 35% found just once.

This TCR came from a female donor with Graves disease. The sample consisted of peripheral blood mononuclear cells (PBMCs), taken when the disease was refractory, from a patient treated with antithyroid drugs. The chain employs TRBV13 and TRBJ2-6; unclear D gene. This CDR3 reads CASSFGTSGANVLTF. CDR3 in DNA: TGTGCCAGCAGCTTCGGTACCTCTGGGGCCAACGTCCTGACTTTC.